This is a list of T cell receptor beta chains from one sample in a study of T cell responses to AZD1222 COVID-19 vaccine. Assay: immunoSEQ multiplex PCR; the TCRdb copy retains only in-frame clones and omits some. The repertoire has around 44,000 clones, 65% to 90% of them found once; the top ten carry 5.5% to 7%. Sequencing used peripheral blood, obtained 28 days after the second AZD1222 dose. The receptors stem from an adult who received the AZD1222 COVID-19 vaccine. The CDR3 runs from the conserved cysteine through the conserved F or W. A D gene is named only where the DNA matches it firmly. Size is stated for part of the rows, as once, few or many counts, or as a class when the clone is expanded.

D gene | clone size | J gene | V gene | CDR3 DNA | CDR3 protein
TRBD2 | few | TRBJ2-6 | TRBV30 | TGTGCCTGGAAGGGACTAGCTTCTGGGGCCAACGTCCTGACTTTC | CAWKGLASGANVLTF
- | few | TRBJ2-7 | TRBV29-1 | TGCAGCGTTGCGGCGGGATCCTCCTACGAGCAGTACTTC | CSVAAGSSYEQYF
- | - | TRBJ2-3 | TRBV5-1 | TGCGCCAGCAGCTTTGGCAACAGGAACTACACAGATACGCAGTATTTT | CASSFGNRNYTDTQYF
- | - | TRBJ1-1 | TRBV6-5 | TGTGCCAGCGGCCTGATGAACACTGAAGCTTTCTTT | CASGLMNTEAFF
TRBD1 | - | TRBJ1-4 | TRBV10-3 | TGTGCCATCAGTGACCCGACAGGGAGCAAACTGTTTTTT | CAISDPTGSKLFF
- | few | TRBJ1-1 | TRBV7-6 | TGTGCCAGCAGCCGGGGCGGGGCGCGGGGAACTGAAGCTTTCTTT | CASSRGGARGTEAFF
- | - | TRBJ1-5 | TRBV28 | TGTGCCAGCAGTTTATTCTCGGGGGCAAGGGTGCATTTT | CASSLFSGARVHF
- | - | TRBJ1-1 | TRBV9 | TGTGCCAGCAGCGTAGCTAGGGGGGGCACTGAAGCTTTCTTT | CASSVARGGTEAFF
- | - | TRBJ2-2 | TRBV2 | TGTGCCAGCAAACGCAACCGGGAGAGGGGGACCGGGGAGCTGTTTTTT | CASKRNRERGTGELFF
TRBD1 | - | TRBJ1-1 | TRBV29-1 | TGCAGCGCCCAGGGGGCGACCACTGAAGCTTTCTTT | CSAQGATTEAFF
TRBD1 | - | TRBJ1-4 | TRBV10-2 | TGCGCCAGCAGTGAGTATGACCGGACAGGAGGAGAAAAACTGTTTTTT | CASSEYDRTGGEKLFF
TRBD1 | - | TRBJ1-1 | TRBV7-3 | TGTGCCAGCAGCTGGGACAGGGGGTTGGCTGAAGCTTTCTTT | CASSWDRGLAEAFF
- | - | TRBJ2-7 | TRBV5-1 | TGCGCCAGCAGCGTCGGGCCGAGCTCCTACGAGCAGTACTTC | CASSVGPSSYEQYF
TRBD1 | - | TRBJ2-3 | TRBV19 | TGTGCCAGTAGTCTCAGACAGGGGGCATGGTCGGATACGCAGTATTTT | CASSLRQGAWSDTQYF
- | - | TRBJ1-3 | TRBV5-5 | TGTGCCAGCAGCTTTCCAGCAGACACCATATATTTT | CASSFPADTIYF
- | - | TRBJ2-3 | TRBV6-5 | TGTGCCAGCAGTTACCGGCAGGGTGGCACAGATACGCAGTATTTT | CASSYRQGGTDTQYF
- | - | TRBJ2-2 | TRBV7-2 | TGTGCCAGCAGCTCTCCGGACAAGGGGTACACCGGGGAGCTGTTTTTT | CASSSPDKGYTGELFF
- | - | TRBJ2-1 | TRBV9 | TGTGCCAGCAGCGTAGATGGAGCTGAGCAGTTCTTC | CASSVDGAEQFF
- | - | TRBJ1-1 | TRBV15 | TGTGCCACCAGAAGAGGTGGGGGAAACAGGTATGAAGCTTTCTTT | CATRRGGGNRYEAFF
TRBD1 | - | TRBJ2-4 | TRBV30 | TGTGCCTGGAAGAGGCAGGGGGCGGTGGCCAAAAACATTCAGTACTTC | CAWKRQGAVAKNIQYF
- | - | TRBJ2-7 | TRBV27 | TGTGCCAGCAGTTTCTCGGAGGGCTACGAGCAGTACTTC | CASSFSEGYEQYF
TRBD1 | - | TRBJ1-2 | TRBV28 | TGTGCCAGCAGGCTGACAGGGGGCTATGGCTACACCTTC | CASRLTGGYGYTF
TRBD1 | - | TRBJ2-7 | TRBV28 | TGTGCCAGCAGAAAGGGACAGGGCTCCTACGAGCAGTACTTC | CASRKGQGSYEQYF
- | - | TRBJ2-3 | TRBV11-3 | TGTGCCAGCAGTCCCGGGTTTCGCACAGATACGCAGTATTTT | CASSPGFRTDTQYF
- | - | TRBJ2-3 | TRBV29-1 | TGCAGCGTTGACCCTGTGGGGGACCCTGCTTCCGGAGAGAGCACAGATACGCAGTATTTT | CSVDPVGDPASGESTDTQYF
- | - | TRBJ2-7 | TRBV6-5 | TGTGCCAGCAGTCCCTGGACAGTGACAGGCGAGCAGTACTTC | CASSPWTVTGEQYF
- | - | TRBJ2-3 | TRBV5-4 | TGTGCCAGCAGCCGATCCACAGATACGCAGTATTTT | CASSRSTDTQYF
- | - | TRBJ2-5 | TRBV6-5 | TGTGCCAGCAGTTACAGGCTGGCGGGCCAAGAGACCCAGTACTTC | CASSYRLAGQETQYF
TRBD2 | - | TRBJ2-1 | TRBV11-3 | TGTGCCAGCAGCTTAGAGCGGGGGTGGCTAGCGGGAGGCAATGAGCAGTTCTTC | CASSLERGWLAGGNEQFF
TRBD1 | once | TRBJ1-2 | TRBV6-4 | TGTGCCAGCAGCCCGGGACAGGAGGCTAACTATGGCTACACCTTC | CASSPGQEANYGYTF
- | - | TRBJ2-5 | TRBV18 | TGTGCCAGCTCACCACGTACCAAACAAGAGACCCAGTACTTC | CASSPRTKQETQYF
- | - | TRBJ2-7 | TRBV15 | TGTGCCACCAGCAGAGATCTAAGAGGGATCCTTCAGGACGAGCAGTACTTC | CATSRDLRGILQDEQYF
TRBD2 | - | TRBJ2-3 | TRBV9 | TGTGCCAGCTCACTAGCGGGGTCTAGCACAGATACGCAGTATTTT | CASSLAGSSTDTQYF